The clone carrying this TCR beta chain was seen many times. Its antigen is unidentified. The bulk TCR libraries were made with methods described before and with listed TCR primers. TCRdb reprocessed the PCR reads with MiXCR, giving one entry per CDR3 protein. The table lists 85,000 to 100,000 distinct CDR3 sequences, about 24% of them singletons. The CD8+CD4-CCR7+CD45RA+ phenotype defined the sorted naive CD8 T cells. This specimen comes from a study of molecular identifiers for immune sequencing clone quantification. From germline, CDR1 is SGHTA and CDR2 FQGNSA. The CDR3 totals 13 residues. V shed 4 bases and J 9 bases; nucleotides not matched to a gene: 2. General study findings and limits: Barcode sharing among identical TCR molecules could make large clones appear smaller.

Sequencing was carried out using naive CD8+ T cells from blood, with Jurkat cell RNA spiked in. Subset defined: FACS-sorted CD8+CD4-CCR7+CD45RA+ naive T cells. The receptor's source is a human donor in good health. Some libraries in this study had Jurkat cell RNA spiked in. The rearrangement joins TRBV7-2 to TRBJ2-1; 11 nucleotides align to TRBD2. The CDR3 loop is CASSSGLAGEQFF. The CDR3 DNA reads TGTGCCAGCAGCTCCGGACTAGCGGGTGAGCAGTTCTTC.